This is a list of T cell receptor beta chains from one sample in a study of T cell responses to AZD1222 COVID-19 vaccine. Profiling relied on immunoSEQ multiplex PCR, and the TCRdb table lists in-frame clones only, not all of them. The sample carries about 67,000 clones, approximately 80% recorded once. This specimen was peripheral blood, taken on day 0 of AZD1222 vaccination. Every receptor here comes from an adult in good health. Each CDR3 is given with its conserved first and last residue. A D gene is named only where the DNA matches it firmly. Some rows mark clone size as missing; the rest say once, few, many or name a class of expanded clone.

v_gene	j_gene	abundance	d_gene	CDR3nt	CDR3aa
TRBV9	TRBJ1-3	once	.	TGTGCCAGCAGCGTAGGCCGTTTGGATGGAAACACCATATATTTT	CASSVGRLDGNTIYF
TRBV3-1/TRBV3-2	TRBJ2-7	.	.	TGTGCCAGCAGCCAAGATCTCGGGGAGCCTCGGGAGCAGTACTTC	CASSQDLGEPREQYF
TRBV3-1/TRBV3-2	TRBJ2-1	.	.	TGTGCCAGCAGCCAAGATACTAGTACCAGGGTGCAGTTCTTC	CASSQDTSTRVQFF
TRBV27	TRBJ2-7	.	TRBD2	TGTGCCAGCAGAACTAGCGGGTTCTACGAGCAGTACTTC	CASRTSGFYEQYF
TRBV9	TRBJ2-7	.	.	TGTGCCAGCAGCGCCCAACGGCAGGGGTACGAGCAGTACTTC	CASSAQRQGYEQYF
TRBV6-5	TRBJ1-5	.	.	TGTGCCAGCAGTTCAGGGATGGATCAGCCCCAGCATTTT	CASSSGMDQPQHF
TRBV15	TRBJ1-5	.	.	TGTGCCACCAGCAGCGTTATGTCAACGGATCAGCCCCAGCATTTT	CATSSVMSTDQPQHF
TRBV11-2	TRBJ1-3	.	.	TGTGCCAGCAGCGATCCCGACGGGAGCTCTGGAAACACCATATATTTT	CASSDPDGSSGNTIYF
TRBV7-9	TRBJ1-4	few	TRBD1	TGTGCCAGCAGCGGACAGGGAGGTAATGAAAAACTGTTTTTT	CASSGQGGNEKLFF
TRBV4-3	TRBJ2-7	.	.	TGCGCCAGCAGCCTAAGACGGCAGCCAGCAACAGGGAGCGAGCAGTACTTC	CASSLRRQPATGSEQYF
TRBV19	TRBJ1-4	.	TRBD1	TGTGCCAGTACTGGGACCGGACAGGGCCCTAATGAAAAACTGTTTTTT	CASTGTGQGPNEKLFF
TRBV27	TRBJ1-1	.	.	TGTGCCAGCAGTTTCGGGGGCAGGCCGGTCACTGAAGCTTTCTTT	CASSFGGRPVTEAFF
TRBV3-1/TRBV3-2	TRBJ1-4	.	TRBD1	TGTGCCAGCAGCCCAGGGGGTACGGGTGAAAAACTGTTTTTT	CASSPGGTGEKLFF
TRBV24-1	TRBJ2-5	.	.	TGTGCCACCAGTGGCCTAGCTCCAGGGCGGGAGACCCAGTACTTC	CATSGLAPGRETQYF
TRBV10-1	TRBJ2-3	.	TRBD2	TGCGCCAGCAGTGAGAGTTCCGGGAGGCCCACAGATACGCAGTATTTT	CASSESSGRPTDTQYF
TRBV12-3/TRBV12-4	TRBJ1-5	once	.	TGTGCCAGCAGTCCCGGACGGCGCCAGCCCCAGCATTTT	CASSPGRRQPQHF
TRBV28	TRBJ1-1	.	.	TGTGCCAGCAGTTCGGACCCGAAGGCTGAAGCTTTCTTT	CASSSDPKAEAFF
TRBV24-1	TRBJ1-5	.	.	TGTGCCACCAGTGATACCAATCAGCCCCAGCATTTT	CATSDTNQPQHF
TRBV7-2	TRBJ1-4	.	.	TGTGCCAGCAGCTTAACCACAACTAATGAAAAACTGTTTTTT	CASSLTTTNEKLFF
TRBV6-5	TRBJ1-3	.	.	TGTGCCAGCAGTTACTCACACAGCTCTGGAAACACCATATATTTT	CASSYSHSSGNTIYF
TRBV14	TRBJ1-2	.	.	TGTGCCAGCAGCCCTATTGGAGTCTATGGCTACACCTTC	CASSPIGVYGYTF
TRBV30	TRBJ1-6	.	TRBD1	TGTGCCTGGACCTGGACAGGGGGCTCCTATAATTCACCCCTCCACTTT	CAWTWTGGSYNSPLHF
TRBV12-3/TRBV12-4	TRBJ2-7	.	.	TGTGCCTCCTCACTCCGTAGGGGCTTTGAGCAGTACTTC	CASSLRRGFEQYF
TRBV6-5	TRBJ2-1	once	.	TGTGCCAGCAGTTACGGTGTCCGATCCTCCTACAATGAGCAGTTCTTC	CASSYGVRSSYNEQFF
TRBV23-1	TRBJ1-5	.	.	TGCGCCAGCGGCGGTGCCGGCTACAATCAGCCCCAGCATTTT	CASGGAGYNQPQHF
TRBV6-2/TRBV6-3	TRBJ2-3	.	.	TGTGCCAGCAGTGAGGGGTTATGGACGCAGTATTTT	CASSEGLWTQYF
TRBV7-2	TRBJ1-3	few	.	TGTGCCAGCAGCTTAGGAGGGTCTAATGCAAACACCATATATTTT	CASSLGGSNANTIYF
TRBV7-2	TRBJ2-3	.	.	TGTGCCAGCAGCCGTAGGGGGGATCCTCTCCCCGGAGATACGCAGTATTTT	CASSRRGDPLPGDTQYF
TRBV28	TRBJ1-5	.	.	TGTGCCAGCAGTACCCAGGGTCTCAATCAGCCCCAGCATTTT	CASSTQGLNQPQHF
TRBV6-6	TRBJ2-1	few	.	TGTGCCAGCGTGTCCTCCTACAATGAGCAGTTCTTC	CASVSSYNEQFF
TRBV7-2	TRBJ2-3	.	TRBD2	TGTGCCAGCAGCTTAGGCGGGAGGCCAGCAGATACGCAGTATTTT	CASSLGGRPADTQYF
TRBV7-2	TRBJ2-5	.	.	TGTGCCAGCAGCCAACGTGGGGTAGCGGCATTGGCCCAGTACTTC	CASSQRGVAALAQYF
TRBV6-5	TRBJ2-2	.	.	TGTGCCAGCAGTTACTCGCGCAGGACGAACACCGGGGAGCTGTTTTTT	CASSYSRRTNTGELFF
TRBV7-3	TRBJ2-7	.	TRBD1	TGTGCCAGCAGCTTTTCAGGGGGCTACGAGCAGTACTTC	CASSFSGGYEQYF
TRBV10-3	TRBJ2-3	.	.	TGTGCCATCAGTGATACAGATACGCAGTATTTT	CAISDTDTQYF
TRBV7-9	TRBJ1-2	once	.	TGTGCCAGCAGCTTAGAAATTAACTATGGCTACACCTTC	CASSLEINYGYTF
TRBV2	TRBJ2-7	.	TRBD1	TGTGCCAGCAGTTTCGTCCCGGGACAGGGGATCCACGAGCAGTACTTC	CASSFVPGQGIHEQYF
TRBV1	TRBJ2-2	.	.	TGCACCAGCAGCCAAGAGCCTCTAGCGGGTGTGCAGGGGGAGCTGTTTTTT	CTSSQEPLAGVQGELFF
TRBV12-3/TRBV12-4	TRBJ1-3	few	.	TGTGCCAGCAGTTTGGAGGGGGGAAACACCATATATTTT	CASSLEGGNTIYF
TRBV27	TRBJ2-3	.	TRBD2	TGTGCCAGCAGCTTCGGGGGGGATACGCAGTATTTT	CASSFGGDTQYF
TRBV7-3	TRBJ1-6	.	.	TGTGCCAGCAGCCCGGGTTTTGCTTCACCCCTCCACTTT	CASSPGFASPLHF
TRBV6-5	TRBJ1-2	once	TRBD1	TGTGCCAGCAGTCGGGACAGTACCTATGGCTACACCTTC	CASSRDSTYGYTF
TRBV6-5	TRBJ1-5	.	.	TGTGCCAGCAGCGACGGGAAGGTTCAGGGTCAGCCCCAGCATTTT	CASSDGKVQGQPQHF
TRBV9	TRBJ1-2	.	TRBD1	TGTGCCAGCAGCCCTAGTCAGGGGGTTGTAAGGGGCTACACCTTC	CASSPSQGVVRGYTF
TRBV2	TRBJ1-5	.	.	TGTGCCAGCAGTGAGTACAGCTATAGCAATCAGCCCCAGCATTTT	CASSEYSYSNQPQHF
TRBV7-2	TRBJ2-1	.	TRBD2	TGTGCCAGCAGCTTACGGGGGGGGTTCTCCTACAATGAGCAGTTCTTC	CASSLRGGFSYNEQFF
TRBV4-2	TRBJ2-1	.	TRBD2	TGTGCCAGCAGCCAAGACGGGACTAGTCGAGAGCAGTTCTTC	CASSQDGTSREQFF
TRBV19	TRBJ2-1	.	.	TGTGCCAGTAGCGAGACGGAGGGCAATGAGCAGTTCTTC	CASSETEGNEQFF
TRBV29-1	TRBJ2-1	medium-sized	.	TGCAGCGTTCAACTAGGGTCAGTCATAAGCTCCTACAATGAGCAGTTCTTC	CSVQLGSVISSYNEQFF
TRBV28	TRBJ1-1	.	.	TGTGCCAGCACCCCCGGACAGCGTTTTGAAGCTTTCTTT	CASTPGQRFEAFF
TRBV2	TRBJ2-3	.	.	TGTGCCAGCACTCCCGAGGGGCATCGCACAGATACGCAGTATTTT	CASTPEGHRTDTQYF
TRBV5-1	TRBJ2-7	.	TRBD2	TGCGCCAGCAGCCCAACTAGCGGGGGGGCAGCCGAGCAGTACTTC	CASSPTSGGAAEQYF
TRBV11-3	TRBJ2-1	.	TRBD2	TGTGCCAGCAGCCCGGGACTAGCGGGAGTCTACAATGAGCAGTTCTTC	CASSPGLAGVYNEQFF
TRBV19	TRBJ1-2	few	TRBD1	TGTGCCAGTAGCACGGACAGGGGGCTTGGCTATGGCTACACCTTC	CASSTDRGLGYGYTF
TRBV7-2	TRBJ1-4	once	TRBD1	TGTGCCAGCAGCCGACAGGGGTCTAAACTGTTTTTT	CASSRQGSKLFF
TRBV28	TRBJ1-3	.	TRBD1	TGTGCCAGCAGTTCGGCAGGGGGCCTGGGAAACACCATATATTTT	CASSSAGGLGNTIYF
TRBV18	TRBJ2-1	few	.	TGTGCCAGCTCACCAGAGGAGACGGGGGAGCAGTTCTTC	CASSPEETGEQFF